The clone carrying this TCR beta chain appeared once. What it binds is unknown. Researchers ran the PCR with 60 Vbeta and 13 Jbeta primers. Generated by immunoSEQ multiplex PCR, the TCRdb table keeps only in-frame clones and is missing some. Among 100,000 or so clones listed, approximately 85% were seen once. These data originate in a study of cytomegalovirus exposure and HLA in healthy donors. Germline V CDR1 and CDR2: KGHSH, LQKENI. This CDR3 region has 14 residues. V was clipped by 1 base and J by 0 bases, with 3 bases between them. Study results and caveats: In a later analysis, most CMV-associated TCR beta chains appeared HLA-restricted. A later analysis showed HLA-associated TCR beta chains outstripping equally common others in clonal expansion. The study dropped some indistinguishable V segments, TRBV6-2 and TRBV6-3 among them.

The chain is built from TRBV18 and TRBJ1-4; no clear D gene. The sequence was obtained from a man aged 30 to 39 in good health and CMV-seronegative. Sequenced sample: PBMCs. This CDR3 reads CASSPLATNEKLFF. The CDR3 DNA reads TGTGCCAGCTCACCACTAGCAACTAATGAAAAACTGTTTTTT.